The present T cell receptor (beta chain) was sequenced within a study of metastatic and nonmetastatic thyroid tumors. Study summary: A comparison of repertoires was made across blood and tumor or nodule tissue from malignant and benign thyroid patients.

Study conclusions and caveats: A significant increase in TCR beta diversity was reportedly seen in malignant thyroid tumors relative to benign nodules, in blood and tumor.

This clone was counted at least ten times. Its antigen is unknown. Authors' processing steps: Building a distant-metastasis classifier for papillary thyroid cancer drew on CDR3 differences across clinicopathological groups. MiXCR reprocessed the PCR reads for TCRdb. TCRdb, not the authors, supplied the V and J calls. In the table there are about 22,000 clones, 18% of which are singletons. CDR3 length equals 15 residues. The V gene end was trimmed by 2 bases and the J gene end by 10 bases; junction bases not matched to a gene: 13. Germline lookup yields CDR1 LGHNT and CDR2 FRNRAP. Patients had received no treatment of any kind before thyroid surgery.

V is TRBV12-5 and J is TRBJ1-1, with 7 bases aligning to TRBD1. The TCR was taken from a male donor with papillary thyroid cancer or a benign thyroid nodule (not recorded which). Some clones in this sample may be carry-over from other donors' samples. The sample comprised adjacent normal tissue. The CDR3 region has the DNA TGTGCTAGTGGTTTGTCATACTCGACAGGGTTGGTAGCTTTCTTT. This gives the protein CASGLSYSTGLVAFF.